What follows describes a single TCR beta chain. These data are taken from a study of T cell changes during pregnancy in multiple sclerosis. Measured with immunoSEQ multiplex PCR; TCRdb has only the in-frame clones, and not every one. Among roughly 59,000 clones, around 93% were seen once, and the ten largest hold roughly 0.4%. The sequenced sample was CD4+ T cells from peripheral blood mononuclear cells, obtained before pregnancy. This receptor was identified in a female donor with multiple sclerosis, enrolled in a pregnancy study.

The CDR3 loop reads CASSQGQGRYDEAFF. For the CDR3, the DNA is TGTGCCAGCTCACAAGGACAGGGAAGGTATGATGAAGCTTTCTTT. This chain uses TRBV18 with TRBJ1-1; 8 nucleotides agree with TRBD1. Germline V gene sequence: CDR1 KGHSH, CDR2 LQKENI. Germline trimming cut 4 bases from V and 7 bases from J; bases unmatched to any gene: 11. The CDR3 contains 15 residues. Full variable domain (remainder filled in from reference TRBV18 and TRBJ1-1): NAGVMQNPRHLVRRRGQEARLRCSPMKGHSHVYWYRQLPEEGLKFMVYLQKENIIDESGMPKERFSAEFPKEGPSILRIQQVVRGDSAAYFCASSQGQGRYDEAFFGQGTRLTVV.